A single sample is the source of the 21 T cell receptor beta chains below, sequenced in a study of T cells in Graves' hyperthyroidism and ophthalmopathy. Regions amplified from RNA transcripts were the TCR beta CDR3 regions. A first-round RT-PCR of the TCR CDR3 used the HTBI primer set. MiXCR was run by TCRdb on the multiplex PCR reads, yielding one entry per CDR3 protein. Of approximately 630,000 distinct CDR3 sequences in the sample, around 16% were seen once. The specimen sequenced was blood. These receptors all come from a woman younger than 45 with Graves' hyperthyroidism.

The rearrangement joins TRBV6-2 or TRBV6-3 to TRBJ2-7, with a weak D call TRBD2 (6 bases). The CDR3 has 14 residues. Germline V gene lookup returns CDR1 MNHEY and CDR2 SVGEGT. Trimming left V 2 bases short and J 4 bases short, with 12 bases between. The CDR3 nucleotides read TGTGCCAGCAGTTACAGGGGCGGGAATTACGAGCAGTACTTC. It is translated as CASSYRGGNYEQYF.

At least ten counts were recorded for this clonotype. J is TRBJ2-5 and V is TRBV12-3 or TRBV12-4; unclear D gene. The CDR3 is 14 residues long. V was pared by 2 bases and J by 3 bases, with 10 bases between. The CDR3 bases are TGTGCCAGCAGTTTACGAACTGGGAAAGAGACCCAGTACTTC. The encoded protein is CASSLRTGKETQYF.

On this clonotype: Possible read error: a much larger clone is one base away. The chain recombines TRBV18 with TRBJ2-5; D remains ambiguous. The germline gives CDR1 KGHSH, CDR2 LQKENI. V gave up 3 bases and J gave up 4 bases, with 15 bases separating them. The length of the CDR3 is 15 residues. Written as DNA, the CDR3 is TGTGCCAGCTCACCGGGCTCACCCCGTGGAGAGACCCAGTACTTC. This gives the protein CASSPGSPRGETQYF.

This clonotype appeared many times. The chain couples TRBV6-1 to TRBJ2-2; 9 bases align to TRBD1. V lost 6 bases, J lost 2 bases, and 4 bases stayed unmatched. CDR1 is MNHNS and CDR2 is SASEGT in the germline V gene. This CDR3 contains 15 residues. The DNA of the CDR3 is TGTGCCAGCAGCCCGGACAGGGGAAACACCGGGGAGCTGTTTTTT. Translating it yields CASSPDRGNTGELFF.

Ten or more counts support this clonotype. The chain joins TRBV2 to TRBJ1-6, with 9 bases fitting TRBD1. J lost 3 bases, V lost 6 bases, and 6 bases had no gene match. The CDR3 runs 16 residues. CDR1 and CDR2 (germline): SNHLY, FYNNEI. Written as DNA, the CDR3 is TGTGCCAGCAGCGATGGGGACAGGGTCTATAATTCACCCCTCCACTTT. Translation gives CASSDGDRVYNSPLHF.

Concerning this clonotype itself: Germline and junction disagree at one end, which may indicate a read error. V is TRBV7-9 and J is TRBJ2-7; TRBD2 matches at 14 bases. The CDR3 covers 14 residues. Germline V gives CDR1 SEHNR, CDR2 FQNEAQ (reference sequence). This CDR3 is CAGSWGLAGVEQYF. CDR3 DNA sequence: TGTGCCGGCAGCTGGGGACTAGCGGGAGTCGAGCAGTACTTC. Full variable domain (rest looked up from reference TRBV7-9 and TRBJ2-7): DTGVSQNPRHKITKRGQNVTFRCDPISEHNRLYWYRQTLGQGPEFLTYFQNEAQLEKSRLLSDRFSAERPKGSFSTLEIQRTEQGDSAMYLCAGSWGLAGVEQYFGPGTRLTVT.

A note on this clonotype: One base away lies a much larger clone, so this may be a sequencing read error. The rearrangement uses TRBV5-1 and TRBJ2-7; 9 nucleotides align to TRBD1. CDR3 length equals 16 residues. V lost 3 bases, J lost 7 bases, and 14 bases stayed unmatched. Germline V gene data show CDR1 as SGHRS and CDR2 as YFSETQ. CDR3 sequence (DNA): TGCGCCAGCAGCTCGCACAGGGGGCGCATTATGGATGAGCAGTACTTC. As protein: CASSSHRGRIMDEQYF.

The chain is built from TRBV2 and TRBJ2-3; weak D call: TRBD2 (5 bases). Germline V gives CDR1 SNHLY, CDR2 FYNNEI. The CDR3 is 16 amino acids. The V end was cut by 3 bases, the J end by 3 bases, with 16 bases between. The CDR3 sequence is CASSDSSTRVTDTQYF. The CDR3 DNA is TGTGCCAGCAGTGATTCTAGCACGCGGGTTACAGATACGCAGTATTTT. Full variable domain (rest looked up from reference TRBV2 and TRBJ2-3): EPEVTQTPSHQVTQMGQEVILRCVPISNHLYFYWYRQILGQKVEFLVSFYNNEISEKSEIFDDQFSVERPDGSNFTLKIRSTKLEDSAMYFCASSDSSTRVTDTQYFGPGTRLTVL.

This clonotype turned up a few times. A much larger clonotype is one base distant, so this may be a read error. The CDR3 here is CATSRENQPQHF. The CDR3 nucleotides read TGTGCCACCAGCAGAGAAAATCAGCCCCAGCATTTT. The chain joins TRBV15 to TRBJ1-5, with D unclear. Germline loops: CDR1 LNHNV, CDR2 YYDKDF (reference sequence). CDR3 length: 12 amino acids. The V gene lost 0 bases and the J gene lost 4 bases, with 1 base spanning the gap.

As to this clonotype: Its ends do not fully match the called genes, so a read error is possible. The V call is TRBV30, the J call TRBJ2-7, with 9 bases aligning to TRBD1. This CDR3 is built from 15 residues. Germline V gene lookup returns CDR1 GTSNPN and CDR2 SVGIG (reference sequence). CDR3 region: CAWSAGDRDSHEQYF. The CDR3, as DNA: TGTGCCTGGAGTGCGGGGGACAGGGACTCCCACGAGCAGTACTTC.

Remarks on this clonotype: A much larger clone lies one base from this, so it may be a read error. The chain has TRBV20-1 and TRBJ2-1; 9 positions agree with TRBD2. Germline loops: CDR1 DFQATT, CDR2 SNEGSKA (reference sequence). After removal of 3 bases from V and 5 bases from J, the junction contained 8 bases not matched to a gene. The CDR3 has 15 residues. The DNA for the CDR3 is TGCAGTGCTAGGGGCGGGAGGGGTCCTAACAATGAGCAGTTCTTC. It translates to CSARGGRGPNNEQFF.

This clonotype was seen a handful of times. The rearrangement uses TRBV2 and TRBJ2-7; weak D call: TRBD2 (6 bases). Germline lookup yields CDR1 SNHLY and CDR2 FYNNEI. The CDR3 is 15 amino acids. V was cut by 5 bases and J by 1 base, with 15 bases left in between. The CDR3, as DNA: TGTGCCAGCAGTCCCCGGGACTCCACTTCCTACGAGCAGTACTTC. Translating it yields CASSPRDSTSYEQYF.

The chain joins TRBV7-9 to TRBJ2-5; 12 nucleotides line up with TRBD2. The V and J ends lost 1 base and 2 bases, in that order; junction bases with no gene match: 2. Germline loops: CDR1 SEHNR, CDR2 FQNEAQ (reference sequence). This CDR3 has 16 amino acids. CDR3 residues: CASSLELAGGQETQYF. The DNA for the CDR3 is TGTGCCAGCAGCTTAGAACTAGCGGGAGGACAAGAGACCCAGTACTTC.

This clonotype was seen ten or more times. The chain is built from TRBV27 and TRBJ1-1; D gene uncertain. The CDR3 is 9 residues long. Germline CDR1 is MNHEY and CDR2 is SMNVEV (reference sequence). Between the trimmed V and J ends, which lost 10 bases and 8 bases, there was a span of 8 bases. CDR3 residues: CATQTEAFF. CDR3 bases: TGTGCCACTCAAACCGAAGCTTTCTTT.

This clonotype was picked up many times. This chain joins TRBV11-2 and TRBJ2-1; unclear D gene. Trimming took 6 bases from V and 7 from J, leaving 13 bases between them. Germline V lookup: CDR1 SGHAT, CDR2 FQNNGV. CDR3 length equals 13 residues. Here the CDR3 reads CASRLLGFNEQFF. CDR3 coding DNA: TGTGCCAGCAGATTACTTGGGTTTAATGAGCAGTTCTTC. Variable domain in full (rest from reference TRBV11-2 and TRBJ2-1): EAGVAQSPRYKIIEKRQSVAFWCNPISGHATLYWYQQILGQGPKLLIQFQNNGVVDDSQLPKDRFSAERLKGVDSTLKIQPAKLEDSAVYLCASRLLGFNEQFFGPGTRLTVL.

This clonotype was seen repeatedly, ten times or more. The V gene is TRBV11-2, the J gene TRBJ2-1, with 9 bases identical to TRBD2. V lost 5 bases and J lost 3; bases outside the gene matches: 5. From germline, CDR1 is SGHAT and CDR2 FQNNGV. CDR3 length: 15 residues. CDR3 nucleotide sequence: TGTGCCAGCAGCCCCACTAGCGGGCTCTACAATGAGCAGTTCTTC. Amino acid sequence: CASSPTSGLYNEQFF. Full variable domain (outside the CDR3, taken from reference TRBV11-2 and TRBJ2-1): EAGVAQSPRYKIIEKRQSVAFWCNPISGHATLYWYQQILGQGPKLLIQFQNNGVVDDSQLPKDRFSAERLKGVDSTLKIQPAKLEDSAVYLCASSPTSGLYNEQFFGPGTRLTVL.

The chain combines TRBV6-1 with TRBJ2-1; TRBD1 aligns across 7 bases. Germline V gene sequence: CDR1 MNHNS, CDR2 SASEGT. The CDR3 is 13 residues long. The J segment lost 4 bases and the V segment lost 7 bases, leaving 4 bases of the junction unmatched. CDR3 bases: TGTGCCAGCATTCTACAGGGGTACAATGAGCAGTTCTTC. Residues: CASILQGYNEQFF.

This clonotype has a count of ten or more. The CDR3 nucleotides read TGTGCCAGCAGCATAGCTTGGGGGGCAGGATCCTCCTACGAGCAGTACTTC. Translation gives CASSIAWGAGSSYEQYF. This sequence joins TRBV6-1 and TRBJ2-7, with D tentatively TRBD1 or TRBD2 (6 bases each). V was pared by 6 bases and J by 0 bases, with 21 bases between. The germline CDR1 and CDR2 sequences are MNHNS and SASEGT. The CDR3 has 17 residues.

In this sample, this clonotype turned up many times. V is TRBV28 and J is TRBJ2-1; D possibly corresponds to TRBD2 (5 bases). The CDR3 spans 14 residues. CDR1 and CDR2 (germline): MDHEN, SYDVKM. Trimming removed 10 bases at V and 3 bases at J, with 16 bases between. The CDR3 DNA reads TGTGCCATCTCCCCTCGTCGGGACTACAATGAGCAGTTCTTC. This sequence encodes CAISPRRDYNEQFF. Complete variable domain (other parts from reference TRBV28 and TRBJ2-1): DVKVTQSSRYLVKRTGEKVFLECVQDMDHENMFWYRQDPGLGLRLIYFSYDVKMKEKGDIPEGYSVSREKKERFSLILESASTNQTSMYLCAISPRRDYNEQFFGPGTRLTVL.

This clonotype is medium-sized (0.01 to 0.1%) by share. This chain's CDR3 is CSARAGGEAETQYF. The CDR3 coding sequence is TGCAGTGCTAGAGCAGGGGGAGAGGCAGAGACCCAGTACTTC. The genes are TRBV20-1 and TRBJ2-5; 7 nucleotides line up with TRBD1. In germline, CDR1 is DFQATT, CDR2 SNEGSKA (reference sequence). Unmatched junction bases numbered 6, after V lost 1 base and J lost 4 bases. CDR3 size: 14 residues.

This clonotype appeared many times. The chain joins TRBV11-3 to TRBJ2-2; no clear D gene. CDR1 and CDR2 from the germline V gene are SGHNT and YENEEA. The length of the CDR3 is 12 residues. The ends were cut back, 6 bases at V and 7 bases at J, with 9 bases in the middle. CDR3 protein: CASRERHGELFF. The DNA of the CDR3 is TGTGCCAGCAGGGAAAGGCACGGGGAGCTGTTTTTT. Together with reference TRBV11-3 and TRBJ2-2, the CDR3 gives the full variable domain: EAGVVQSPRYKIIEKKQPVAFWCNPISGHNTLYWYLQNLGQGPELLIRYENEEAVDDSQLPKDRFSAERLKGVDSTLKIQPAELGDSAVYLCASRERHGELFFGEGSRLTVL.